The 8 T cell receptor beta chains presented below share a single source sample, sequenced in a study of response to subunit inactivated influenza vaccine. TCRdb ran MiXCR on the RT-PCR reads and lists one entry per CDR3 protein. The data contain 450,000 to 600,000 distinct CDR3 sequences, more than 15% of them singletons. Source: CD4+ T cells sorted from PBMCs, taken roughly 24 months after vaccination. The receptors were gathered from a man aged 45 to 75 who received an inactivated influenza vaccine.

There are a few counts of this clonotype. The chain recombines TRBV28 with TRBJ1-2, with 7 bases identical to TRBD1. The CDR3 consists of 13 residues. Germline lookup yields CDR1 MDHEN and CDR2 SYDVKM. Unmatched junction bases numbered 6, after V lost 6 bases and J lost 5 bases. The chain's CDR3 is CASRPGQLYGYTF. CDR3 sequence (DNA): TGTGCCAGCAGGCCGGGACAGCTATATGGCTACACCTTC.

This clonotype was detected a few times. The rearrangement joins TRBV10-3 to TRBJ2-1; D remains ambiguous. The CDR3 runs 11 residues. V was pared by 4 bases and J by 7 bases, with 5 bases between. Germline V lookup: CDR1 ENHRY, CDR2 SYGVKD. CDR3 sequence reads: CAISGENEQFF. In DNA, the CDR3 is TGTGCCATCAGTGGGGAAAATGAGCAGTTCTTC.

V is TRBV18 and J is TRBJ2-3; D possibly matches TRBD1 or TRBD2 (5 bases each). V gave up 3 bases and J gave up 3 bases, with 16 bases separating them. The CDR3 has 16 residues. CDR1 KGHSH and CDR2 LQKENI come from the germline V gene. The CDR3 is CASSPDWGRGTDTQYF. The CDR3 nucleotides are TGTGCCAGCTCACCTGATTGGGGACGTGGGACAGATACGCAGTATTTT.

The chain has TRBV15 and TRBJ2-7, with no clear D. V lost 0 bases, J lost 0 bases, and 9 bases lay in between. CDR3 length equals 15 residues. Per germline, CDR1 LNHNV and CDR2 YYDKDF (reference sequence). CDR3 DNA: TGTGCCACCAGCAGAGATCTTTTCAGCTCCTACGAGCAGTACTTC. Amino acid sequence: CATSRDLFSSYEQYF.

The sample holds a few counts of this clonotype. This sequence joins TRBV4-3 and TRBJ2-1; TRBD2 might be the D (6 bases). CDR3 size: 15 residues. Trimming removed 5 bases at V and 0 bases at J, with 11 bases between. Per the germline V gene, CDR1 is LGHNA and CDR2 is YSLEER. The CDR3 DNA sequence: TGCGCCAGCAGCGAACGGGGGAGCTCCTACAATGAGCAGTTCTTC. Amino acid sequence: CASSERGSSYNEQFF.

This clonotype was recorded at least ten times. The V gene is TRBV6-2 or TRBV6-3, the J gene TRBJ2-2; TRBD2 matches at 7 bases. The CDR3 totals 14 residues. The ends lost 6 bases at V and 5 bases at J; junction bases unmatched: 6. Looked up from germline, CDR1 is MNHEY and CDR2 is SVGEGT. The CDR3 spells CASRGGSSTGELFF. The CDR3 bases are TGTGCCAGCAGAGGCGGGAGTTCGACCGGGGAGCTGTTTTTT.

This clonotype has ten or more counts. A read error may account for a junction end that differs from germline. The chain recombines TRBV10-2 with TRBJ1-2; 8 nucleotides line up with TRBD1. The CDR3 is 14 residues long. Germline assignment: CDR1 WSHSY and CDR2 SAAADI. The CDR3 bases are TGCGCCAGCAGCCCCCAGGGGGCTAACAATGGCTACACCTTC. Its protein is CASSPQGANNGYTF.

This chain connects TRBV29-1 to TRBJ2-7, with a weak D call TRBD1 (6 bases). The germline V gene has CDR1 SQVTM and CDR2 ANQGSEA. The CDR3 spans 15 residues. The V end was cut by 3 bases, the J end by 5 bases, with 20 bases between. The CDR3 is CSVELVGQKGDEQYF. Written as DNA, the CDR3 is TGCAGCGTTGAGCTAGTAGGACAGAAGGGGGACGAGCAGTACTTC.